This is a list of T cell receptor beta chains from one sample in a study of T-cell reconstitution after alpha-beta-depleted transplantation in children. Each CDR3 protein is one row after TCRdb ran MiXCR on the PCR reads. The sample lists about 500,000 distinct CDR3 sequences; roughly 11% were seen once. The source was PBMCs, mostly from graft donor cells, collected 180 days after TCRalphabeta/CD19-depleted stem cell transplant. These TCRs come from a female patient between 2 and 15 years old who had a stem cell transplant for aplastic anemia, so the T cells may come from the graft donor. Each CDR3 is given with its conserved first and last residue.

CDR3	V
CASGDYRGTYNAQFF	TRBV16
CSVEGVRNQETQYF	TRBV29-1
CASSLGGPGDTEAFF	TRBV5-1
CASSLGTRGTDTQYF	TRBV12-3/TRBV12-4
CSARASSGIEETQYF	TRBV20-1
CASSFLGESGDNEQFF	TRBV7-9
CSARRDTSEAFF	TRBV20-1
CASSLRSVGQTGGYEQYF	TRBV18
CASTDRAQQPQHF	TRBV6-1
CSAGMASNQPQHF	TRBV29-1
CATSGLAGGPSAGQFF	TRBV24-1